This is a list of T cell receptor beta chains from one sample in a study of CD8+ T cells in alopecia areata. The repertoire was sequenced with immunoSEQ multiplex PCR; TCRdb's copy has only in-frame clones and lacks some. The table lists roughly 170,000 clones, 50% to 60% of them singletons. The source was CD4+ T cells sorted from blood, collected at week 0. The source is a human donor with alopecia areata. Each CDR3 is given with its conserved first and last residue. The D gene is left open where the match is weak. A clone size is listed for some rows: how often the clone was seen (once, few, many), or a class if it is expanded.

-	TRBV9	TRBD1	TRBJ1-1	CASRPTGVNTEAFF	TGTGCCAGCAGACCGACAGGGGTGAACACTGAAGCTTTCTTT
-	TRBV7-6	TRBD1	TRBJ1-1	CASSLKGASEAFF	TGTGCCAGCAGCTTAAAGGGGGCCTCTGAAGCTTTCTTT
-	TRBV1	-	TRBJ2-7	CTSSQEGGEQYF	TGCACCAGCAGCCAAGAGGGAGGCGAGCAGTACTTC
many	TRBV27	-	TRBJ1-2	CASSPRANYGYTF	TGTGCCAGCAGTCCAAGGGCAAACTATGGCTACACCTTC
-	TRBV11-2	-	TRBJ2-2	CASSWQLNTGELFF	TGTGCCAGCAGTTGGCAGCTGAACACCGGGGAGCTGTTTTTT
once	TRBV29-1	-	TRBJ1-4	CSVGRARDEKLFF	TGCAGCGTTGGAAGGGCTAGGGATGAAAAACTGTTTTTT
-	TRBV15	TRBD1	TRBJ2-5	CATSRKGQPTAQYF	TGTGCCACCAGCAGAAAGGGACAGCCTACGGCCCAGTACTTC
-	TRBV29-1	TRBD1	TRBJ2-1	CSVVTGTNNEQFF	TGCAGCGTTGTGACAGGGACAAACAATGAGCAGTTCTTC
few	TRBV19	-	TRBJ1-5	CASTPGYSNQPQHF	TGTGCCAGTACCCCAGGTTATAGCAATCAGCCCCAGCATTTT
-	TRBV29-1	-	TRBJ2-5	CSARGQTQETQYF	TGCAGCGCGAGGGGTCAGACCCAAGAGACCCAGTACTTC
-	TRBV4-1	-	TRBJ2-7	CASSRGNSYEQYF	TGCGCCAGCAGCCGGGGGAACTCCTACGAGCAGTACTTC
-	TRBV2	TRBD1	TRBJ1-2	CASSDSTGRTVYGYTF	TGTGCCAGCAGTGATTCGACAGGGAGGACGGTCTATGGCTACACCTTC
few	TRBV11-2	-	TRBJ2-5	CASSLVETQYF	TGTGCCAGCAGCTTAGTAGAGACCCAGTACTTC
-	TRBV2	-	TRBJ2-5	CASSPDHSGLETQYF	TGTGCCAGCAGTCCGGACCACTCTGGGCTGGAGACCCAGTACTTC
-	TRBV29-1	-	TRBJ1-3	CSVDAGQGNTIYF	TGCAGCGTTGATGCAGGGCAGGGAAACACCATATATTTT
-	TRBV25-1	-	TRBJ2-2	CASSARYGELFF	TGTGCCAGCAGTGCCCGCTACGGGGAGCTGTTTTTT
-	TRBV23-1	TRBD1	TRBJ2-2	CASSQSKGDRNTGELFF	TGCGCCAGCAGTCAATCGAAAGGGGACAGGAACACCGGGGAGCTGTTTTTT
-	TRBV2	-	TRBJ2-7	CASVGQLPSYEQYF	TGTGCCAGCGTTGGGCAATTACCTTCCTACGAGCAGTACTTC
-	TRBV29-1	-	TRBJ1-2	CSVRRRLTNGYTF	TGCAGCGTCCGACGCCGTCTAACAAATGGCTACACCTTC
-	TRBV4-2	TRBD1	TRBJ1-1	CASSQDATGGRNTEAFF	TGTGCCAGCAGCCAAGATGCCACAGGGGGCCGGAACACTGAAGCTTTCTTT
-	TRBV15	TRBD1	TRBJ1-2	CATSRDQTGSYGYTF	TGTGCCACCAGCAGAGATCAGACAGGGAGCTATGGCTACACCTTC
-	TRBV13	-	TRBJ2-1	CASSFHQIKPYNEQFF	TGTGCCAGCAGCTTTCATCAGATTAAGCCCTACAATGAGCAGTTCTTC
-	TRBV7-9	-	TRBJ2-2	CASSFRAVANTGELFF	TGTGCCAGCAGCTTCCGGGCGGTTGCGAACACCGGGGAGCTGTTTTTT
-	TRBV4-1	TRBD1	TRBJ1-5	CASSHRDRGSSLNQPQHF	TGCGCCAGCAGCCACCGGGACAGGGGATCTTCTCTCAATCAGCCCCAGCATTTT
-	TRBV14	-	TRBJ2-2	CASSQDAWGPRLGGELFF	TGTGCCAGCAGCCAAGATGCCTGGGGGCCTCGACTTGGAGGGGAGCTGTTTTTT
-	TRBV5-4	TRBD2	TRBJ2-1	CASSGTRRDEQFF	TGTGCCAGCAGCGGGACTAGAAGGGATGAGCAGTTCTTC
once	TRBV2	TRBD1	TRBJ1-4	CASNSPGGREKLFF	TGTGCCAGCAATAGCCCAGGGGGCCGTGAAAAACTGTTTTTT
-	TRBV7-2	TRBD2	TRBJ2-7	CASSSQRGAAYEQYF	TGTGCCAGCAGCTCCCAGCGGGGGGCGGCCTACGAGCAGTACTTC
few	TRBV15	TRBD2	TRBJ2-5	CATSRDTSGGKTQYF	TGTGCCACCAGCAGAGATACTAGCGGGGGGAAGACCCAGTACTTC
-	TRBV29-1	TRBD1	TRBJ2-7	CSGTAGQGSREQYF	TGCAGCGGCACCGCGGGACAGGGATCTAGGGAGCAGTACTTC
-	TRBV4-1	-	TRBJ1-2	CASSQVGQGPRGYTF	TGCGCCAGCAGCCAAGTTGGGCAGGGCCCTCGGGGCTACACCTTC
-	TRBV2	-	TRBJ1-2	CASTPQGLNYGHTF	TGTGCCAGCACCCCCCAGGGGTTAAACTATGGCCACACCTTC
few	TRBV7-7	TRBD2	TRBJ2-1	CASSLSERGARLFF	TGTGCTAGCAGCTTATCTGAGCGGGGGGCCCGGCTGTTCTTC
-	TRBV11-2	-	TRBJ2-7	CASSQDRLSYEQYF	TGTGCCAGCAGCCAAGACAGGTTATCCTACGAGCAGTACTTC
-	TRBV23-1	TRBD1	TRBJ1-1	CASSPACACDRETEAFF	TGCGCCAGCAGTCCAGCGTGCGCGTGCGACAGGGAGACTGAAGCTTTCTTT
-	TRBV6-1	TRBD2	TRBJ2-5	CASSWTSGKETQYF	TGTGCCAGCAGCTGGACTAGCGGTAAAGAGACCCAGTACTTC
few	TRBV30	TRBD1	TRBJ1-6	CAWSRRGRTSPLHF	TGTGCCTGGAGTCGAAGGGGGCGCACCTCACCCCTCCACTTT
-	TRBV5-1	TRBD1	TRBJ1-5	CASSRGTDNQPQHF	TGCGCCAGCAGCCGCGGGACAGACAATCAGCCCCAGCATTTT
-	TRBV14	TRBD2	TRBJ2-5	CASSQELTSGVQETQYF	TGTGCCAGCAGCCAAGAGCTGACTAGCGGCGTTCAAGAGACCCAGTACTTC
-	TRBV29-1	TRBD1	TRBJ2-5	CSVETGAGQYF	TGCAGCGTTGAAACAGGGGCGGGCCAGTACTTC
few	TRBV27	TRBD2	TRBJ2-1	CASRAPIAGGYNEQFF	TGTGCCAGCAGAGCCCCCATAGCGGGGGGGTACAATGAGCAGTTCTTC
-	TRBV18	-	TRBJ1-1	CASSPRGLNTEAFF	TGTGCCAGCTCACCTCGGGGACTGAACACTGAAGCTTTCTTT
-	TRBV2	-	TRBJ2-5	CASQRETQYF	TGTGCCAGCCAGAGAGAGACCCAGTACTTC
-	TRBV11-2	-	TRBJ1-2	CASSGGRLYYGYTF	TGTGCCAGCAGCGGGGGACGGCTCTACTATGGCTACACCTTC
-	TRBV7-9	-	TRBJ1-2	CASSLDSGYTF	TGTGCCAGCAGCTTAGATTCTGGCTACACCTTC
-	TRBV5-1	-	TRBJ2-7	CASSLNNQAGEQYF	TGCGCCAGCAGCTTGAATAACCAGGCGGGCGAGCAGTACTTC
-	TRBV7-9	TRBD2	TRBJ2-2	CASSLSLAVAPGELFF	TGTGCCAGCAGCTTAAGTCTAGCGGTTGCTCCCGGGGAGCTGTTTTTT